This T cell receptor beta chain was sequenced during a study of radiation and T cells in renal cell carcinoma. General observations from the study: From baseline, blood top tumor clonotypes peaked at 2 weeks post-radiation.

Germline CDR1 LGHNA, CDR2 YSLEER. The CDR3 is 13 amino acids. V gave up 0 bases and J gave up 5 bases, with 5 bases separating them. Assay used: immunoSEQ multiplex PCR; TCRdb lists only in-frame clones, some missing. The sample has more than 60,000 clones, 75% to 90% seen once. Stated time point: blood 4 weeks post-SBRT, at nephrectomy. Documented treatment: 15 Gy SBRT to primary tumor, nephrectomy 4 weeks later. Nephrectomy followed 15 Gy stereotactic body radiation by 4 weeks. After SBRT, blood was collected at 2 and 4 weeks, plus baseline. The tumor was a clear cell renal cell carcinoma. A remark on this clone: As yet, its antigen is unknown.

Source: blood, taken from a patient whose treatment included radiotherapy and nephrectomy. The chain joins TRBV4-3 to TRBJ1-3, with D uncertain. This TCR was sampled from a woman in her sixties with renal cell carcinoma. CDR3 in amino acids: CASSQDRRNTIYF. Here the CDR3 DNA reads TGCGCCAGCAGCCAAGATCGCAGAAACACCATATATTTT.